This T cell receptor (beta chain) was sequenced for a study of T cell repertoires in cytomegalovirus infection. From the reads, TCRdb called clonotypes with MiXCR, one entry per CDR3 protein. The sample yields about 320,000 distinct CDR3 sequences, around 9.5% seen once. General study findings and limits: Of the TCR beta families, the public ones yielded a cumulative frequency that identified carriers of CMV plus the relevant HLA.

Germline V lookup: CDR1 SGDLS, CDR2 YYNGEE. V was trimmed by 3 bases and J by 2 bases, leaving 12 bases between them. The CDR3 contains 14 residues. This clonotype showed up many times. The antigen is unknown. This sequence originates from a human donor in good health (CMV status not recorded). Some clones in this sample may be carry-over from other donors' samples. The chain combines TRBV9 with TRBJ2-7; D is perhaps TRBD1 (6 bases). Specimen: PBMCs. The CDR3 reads CASSDGTSTYEQYF. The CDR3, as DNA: TGTGCCAGCAGCGACGGGACATCAACCTACGAGCAGTACTTC.